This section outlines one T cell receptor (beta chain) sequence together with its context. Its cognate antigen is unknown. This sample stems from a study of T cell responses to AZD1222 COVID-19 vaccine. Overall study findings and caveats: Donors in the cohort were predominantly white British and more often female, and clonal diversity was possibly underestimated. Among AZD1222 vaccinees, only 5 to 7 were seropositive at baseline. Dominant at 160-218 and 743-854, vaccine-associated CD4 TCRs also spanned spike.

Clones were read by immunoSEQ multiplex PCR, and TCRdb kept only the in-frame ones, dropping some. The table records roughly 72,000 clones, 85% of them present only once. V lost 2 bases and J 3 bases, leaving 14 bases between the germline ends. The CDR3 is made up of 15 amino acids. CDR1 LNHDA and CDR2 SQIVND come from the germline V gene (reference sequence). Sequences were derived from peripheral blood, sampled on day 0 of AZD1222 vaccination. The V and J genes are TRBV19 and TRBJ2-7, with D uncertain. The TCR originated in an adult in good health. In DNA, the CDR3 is TGTGCCAGTAGTATATCTAAGCCCGGCGACTACGAGCAGTACTTC. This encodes CASSISKPGDYEQYF.